A single sample is the source of the 23 T cell receptor beta chains below, sequenced in a study of T cells in Graves' hyperthyroidism and ophthalmopathy. Amplification yielded TCR beta CDR3 regions, with RNA transcripts as the source. In the first-round RT-PCR of the TCR CDR3, the HTBI primer set was used. A single record per CDR3 protein comes from TCRdb applying MiXCR to the multiplex PCR reads. The profile covers a few hundred thousand distinct CDR3 sequences, with around a sixth appearing a single time and over 45% taken by the ten largest. Sequenced input: blood. Receptor source: a woman aged 50 to 60 with Graves' hyperthyroidism.

This clonotype has only a few counts. The V call is TRBV11-2, the J call TRBJ1-2, with D perhaps TRBD1 (6 bases). Deletions cut 6 bases from V and 4 bases from J, with 12 bases between. CDR1 is SGHAT, CDR2 FQNNGV, per germline. The CDR3 runs to 13 residues. The DNA for the CDR3 is TGTGCCAGCAGGCCGGACAGCTTCTATGGCTACACCTTC. Its translation is CASRPDSFYGYTF.

This clonotype was counted many times. The rearrangement uses TRBV20-1 and TRBJ1-1, with a tentative D call TRBD1 (5 bases). The CDR3 is 14 residues long. Germline assignment: CDR1 DFQATT and CDR2 SNEGSKA (reference sequence). V gave up 2 bases and J gave up 4 bases, with 14 bases separating them. The CDR3 bases are TGCAGTGCTAGACCTGGGGGTTCTATCACTGAAGCTTTCTTT. Its protein is CSARPGGSITEAFF.

CDR3 nucleotide sequence: TGTGCCAGCAGCCCAAGTCCCCACACAGATACGCAGTATTTT. Translating gives CASSPSPHTDTQYF. The chain employs TRBV12-3 or TRBV12-4 and TRBJ2-3; no firm D call. CDR3 size: 14 residues. With 6 bases removed from V and 2 bases from J, the gap between germline ends came to 12 bases.

The chain links TRBV10-3 to TRBJ2-1, with 14 nucleotides matching TRBD2. The CDR3 contains 18 residues. Germline loops: CDR1 ENHRY, CDR2 SYGVKD. V gave up 3 bases and J gave up 2 bases; unmatched junction bases: 6. This chain's CDR3 is CAISERTSGRSPYNEQFF. CDR3 in DNA: TGTGCCATCAGTGAAAGGACTAGCGGGAGGAGTCCCTACAATGAGCAGTTCTTC.

This clonotype has a handful of counts. V usage is TRBV7-3 and J usage is TRBJ1-3; no clear D. V was trimmed by 5 bases and J by 1 base, leaving 18 bases between them. The length of the CDR3 is 17 residues. Germline assignment: CDR1 SGHTA and CDR2 FQGTGA. DNA for the CDR3: TGTGCCAGCAGCGCCGGAAGGGTCTCCCGATCTGGAAACACCATATATTTT. This sequence encodes CASSAGRVSRSGNTIYF. Drawing the rest from reference TRBV7-3 and TRBJ1-3, the complete variable domain is GAGVSQTPSNKVTEKGKYVELRCDPISGHTALYWYRQSLGQGPEFLIYFQGTGAADDSGLPNDRFFAVRPEGSVSTLKIQRTERGDSAVYLCASSAGRVSRSGNTIYFGEGSWLTVV.

This clonotype appeared many times. The DNA of the CDR3 is TGTGCCTCGGCAGAGGGCGGTGGAAACACCATATATTTT. It yields the protein CASAEGGGNTIYF. The J gene is TRBJ1-3, the V gene TRBV30, with no clear D. In germline, CDR1 is GTSNPN, CDR2 SVGIG (reference sequence). The CDR3 runs 13 residues. Trimming removed 7 bases from V and 3 bases from J, with 13 bases in between.

This clonotype turned up a few times. The CDR3 protein is CASSEGGASEKLFF. The CDR3 DNA reads TGTGCCAGCAGTGAAGGGGGCGCGAGCGAAAAACTGTTTTTT. V is TRBV25-1 and J is TRBJ1-4; a weak D match, TRBD1 (6 bases). The CDR3 totals 14 residues. In germline, CDR1 is MGHDK, CDR2 SYGVNS. Trimming shortened V by 2 bases and J by 8 bases, and 12 bases separated the two germline ends.

This rearrangement joins TRBV20-1 to TRBJ2-5; 9 bases match TRBD2. CDR3 length: 13 amino acids. The germline CDR1 and CDR2 sequences are DFQATT and SNEGSKA (reference sequence). Losses at the gene ends were 2 bases for V and 5 bases for J; bases not matched to a gene: 3. The CDR3: CSARHLAGETQYF. The CDR3 nucleotides are TGCAGTGCTAGACATCTAGCGGGGGAGACCCAGTACTTC.

The chain combines TRBV7-3 with TRBJ2-7; D might be TRBD2 (6 bases). The V end lost 6 bases, the J end lost 1 base, and 16 bases lay between the germline ends. The CDR3 consists of 15 residues. The germline V gene has CDR1 SGHTA and CDR2 FQGTGA. The CDR3 loop reads CASSSFGGGSYEQYF. The CDR3 DNA follows: TGTGCCAGCAGTTCCTTCGGGGGAGGTTCCTACGAGCAGTACTTC.

This clonotype was counted only a few times. The J gene is TRBJ2-6, the V gene TRBV12-3 or TRBV12-4; D is perhaps TRBD1 (5 bases). This CDR3 comprises 19 residues. Trimming pared 1 base from V and 0 bases from J, leaving 16 bases between. The CDR3 region is CASSLVGRYRSSGANVLTF. The CDR3 DNA is TGTGCCAGCAGTTTAGTAGGCCGTTACAGGTCCTCTGGGGCCAACGTCCTGACTTTC.

CDR3 loop: CASRLAYNEQFF. The CDR3 DNA reads as TGTGCCAGCAGACTAGCATACAATGAGCAGTTCTTC. The chain recombines TRBV12-3 or TRBV12-4 with TRBJ2-1; perhaps TRBD2 as D (6 bases). V was pared by 6 bases and J by 4 bases, with 7 bases between. The CDR3 has 12 residues.

This clonotype was picked up many times. The gene calls are TRBV5-1 and TRBJ2-7; D is uncertain. V dropped 2 bases and J dropped 7 bases, with 10 bases sitting between them. The CDR3 is made up of 12 amino acids. The germline V gene encodes CDR1 SGHRS and CDR2 YFSETQ. The CDR3 DNA reads TGCGCCAGCAGCTTCACTCCATTGGAGCAGTACTTC. This encodes CASSFTPLEQYF.

At least ten counts were recorded for this clonotype. Written as DNA, the CDR3 is TGTGCCAGCTCATCGGGACTAGCGGGAGGGAGCACCGGGGAGCTGTTTTTT. Translated, it gives CASSSGLAGGSTGELFF. V and J are TRBV18 and TRBJ2-2, with 16 bases matching TRBD2. CDR3 size: 17 residues. Germline assignment: CDR1 KGHSH and CDR2 LQKENI. The junction had 4 bases not matched to a gene; V was cut back by 5 bases and J by 4 bases.

The genes are TRBV4-2 and TRBJ2-2; D uncertain. The V end lost 1 base, the J end lost 8 bases, and 11 bases lay between the germline ends. CDR3 length: 14 residues. CDR1 and CDR2 (germline): LGHNA, YNFKEQ. This CDR3 is CASSQAEIIGELFF. CDR3 sequence (DNA): TGTGCCAGCAGCCAAGCTGAAATAATAGGGGAGCTGTTTTTT.

This clonotype has more than one count but fewer than ten. This chain joins TRBV24-1 and TRBJ1-1; the D gene is possibly TRBD1 (5 bases). The germline CDR1 and CDR2 sequences are KGHDR and SFDVKD. The length of the CDR3 is 14 residues. V lost 6 bases to trimming and J lost 3 bases, with 13 bases between them. DNA of the CDR3: TGTGCCACCAGTTCTAAGGGGCCCGACACTGAAGCTTTCTTT. Translation: CATSSKGPDTEAFF.

The rearrangement uses TRBV29-1 and TRBJ1-2; D possibly corresponds to TRBD1 (6 bases). CDR3 length equals 12 residues. V was cut by 7 bases and J by 7 bases, with 16 bases left in between. The germline CDR1 and CDR2 sequences are SQVTM and ANQGSEA. The CDR3 nucleotides are TGCAGCGCCCCCGGATCCAGGGGTGGCTACACCTTC. It specifies CSAPGSRGGYTF.

This clonotype was seen at least ten times. The chain couples TRBV10-2 to TRBJ1-1, with 9 bases fitting TRBD1. V lost 6 bases and J lost 4; bases outside the gene matches: 3. CDR3 size: 13 residues. Germline values: CDR1 WSHSY, CDR2 SAAADI. The CDR3 nucleotides read TGCGCCAGCAGCGGGACAGGGAGCACTGAAGCTTTCTTT. The encoded protein is CASSGTGSTEAFF.

The table lists this clonotype with many counts. The J gene is TRBJ1-1, the V gene TRBV10-3; D uncertain. Germline values: CDR1 ENHRY, CDR2 SYGVKD. Trimming took 6 bases from V and 3 from J, leaving 14 bases between them. The CDR3 is made up of 14 amino acids. The CDR3 protein is CAIRMNSADTEAFF. The CDR3 region has the DNA TGTGCCATCAGAATGAACTCGGCGGACACTGAAGCTTTCTTT.

This clonotype was detected many times. J is TRBJ1-1 and V is TRBV29-1; D gene uncertain. Germline V gives CDR1 SQVTM, CDR2 ANQGSEA. V was pared by 5 bases and J by 4 bases, with 14 bases between. CDR3 length equals 13 residues. CDR3 DNA: TGCAGCGTTCTCAAGGGAGGGAGCACTGAAGCTTTCTTT. Residues: CSVLKGGSTEAFF.

Only a few counts were recorded for this clonotype. This rearrangement joins TRBV6-5 to TRBJ1-5; D uncertain. Germline V lookup: CDR1 MNHEY, CDR2 SVGAGI. The CDR3 totals 15 residues. V was trimmed by 0 bases and J by 3 bases, leaving 9 bases between them. The CDR3 loop is CASSYSRADNQPQHF. CDR3 in DNA: TGTGCCAGCAGTTACTCGAGGGCGGACAATCAGCCCCAGCATTTT.

The chain recombines TRBV12-3 or TRBV12-4 with TRBJ2-4; 9 bases line up with TRBD1. This CDR3 contains 14 residues. Trimming removed 6 bases from V and 9 bases from J; junction bases left unmatched: 9. The CDR3 sequence: CASRKQGAGSIQYF. The CDR3 DNA reads as TGTGCCAGCAGAAAACAGGGGGCAGGGAGCATTCAGTACTTC.

Many counts were recorded for this clonotype. The chain combines TRBV27 with TRBJ2-1, with 8 bases fitting TRBD1. J was trimmed by 5 bases and V by 5 bases; bases with no gene match: 14. Germline V gene data show CDR1 as MNHEY and CDR2 as SMNVEV (reference sequence). This CDR3 has 17 residues. The CDR3 spells CASSPNDWDRTNNEQFF. The CDR3 bases are TGTGCCAGCAGTCCGAACGATTGGGACAGGACAAACAATGAGCAGTTCTTC.

This clonotype was counted a single time. The rearrangement links TRBV7-9 to TRBJ2-5; D is ambiguous. CDR1 is SEHNR, CDR2 FQNEAQ, per germline (reference sequence). The CDR3 is made up of 14 amino acids. V gave up 5 bases and J gave up 2 bases, with 12 bases separating them. CDR3 protein: CASSQSRGQETQYF. In DNA, the CDR3 is TGTGCCAGCAGCCAGTCGCGAGGACAAGAGACCCAGTACTTC. The whole variable domain, filled in from reference TRBV7-9 and TRBJ2-5, reads DTGVSQNPRHKITKRGQNVTFRCDPISEHNRLYWYRQTLGQGPEFLTYFQNEAQLEKSRLLSDRFSAERPKGSFSTLEIQRTEQGDSAMYLCASSQSRGQETQYFGPGTRLLVL.